The source of this T cell receptor beta chain is a study of CD8+ T cells in alopecia areata. In each case, RNA was isolated and then reverse transcribed into cDNA as the sequencing template. The assay was immunoSEQ multiplex PCR, and TCRdb's table has in-frame clones only and misses some. This sample has 61,000 or so clones, with about 96% found just once. Trimming took 2 bases from V and 7 from J; bases not matched to a gene: 13. The CDR3 has 16 residues. From germline, CDR1 is SGHNT and CDR2 YYREEE (reference sequence). The material was CD8+ T cells sorted from blood, obtained at week 0. This sequence was found in a human donor with alopecia areata. The V gene is TRBV5-4, the J gene TRBJ1-1; 8 bases fit TRBD1. CDR3 nucleotide sequence: TGTGCCAGCAGCTTCTTAACCGGACAGGGAGAAGTTGAAGCTTTCTTT. Its protein product is CASSFLTGQGEVEAFF.